A single sample gave rise to the 6 T cell receptor beta chains below, sequenced in a study of T cell responses to AZD1222 COVID-19 vaccine. The table came from immunoSEQ multiplex PCR; TCRdb's copy has only in-frame clones and leaves some out. In the table there are about 120,000 clones, around 90% of which are singletons. This sample comprised peripheral blood, obtained 28 days after the second AZD1222 dose. All receptors come from an adult who received the AZD1222 COVID-19 vaccine.

This clone has ten or more counts. The chain recombines TRBV30 with TRBJ1-6; unclear D gene. This CDR3 is 13 amino acids long. Germline V lookup: CDR1 GTSNPN, CDR2 SVGIG (reference sequence). V was pared by 3 bases and J by 14 bases, with 17 bases between. The CDR3 protein is CAWSTLAEVALHF. The DNA for the CDR3 is TGTGCCTGGAGCACTCTTGCGGAGGTGGCCCTCCACTTT.

V and J are TRBV18 and TRBJ1-5; the match to TRBD1 covers 8 bases. With V trimmed by 2 bases and J by 6 bases, 3 bases remained unmatched. Germline CDR1 KGHSH, CDR2 LQKENI. The length of the CDR3 is 14 residues. The CDR3 sequence: CASSPAGGFQPQHF. CDR3 DNA sequence: TGTGCCAGCTCACCAGCAGGGGGCTTTCAGCCCCAGCATTTT.

This chain links TRBV2 with TRBJ2-4, with 9 nucleotides matching TRBD1. The CDR3 consists of 15 residues. The junction had 4 bases not matched to a gene; V was cut back by 7 bases and J by 0 bases. Germline loops: CDR1 SNHLY, CDR2 FYNNEI. CDR3 coding DNA: TGTGCCAGCAAGGGACAGGGTTTAGCCAAAAACATTCAGTACTTC. Protein sequence: CASKGQGLAKNIQYF.

This chain joins TRBV6-5 and TRBJ1-3, with D unclear. The CDR3 runs to 16 residues. The germline V gene has CDR1 MNHEY and CDR2 SVGAGI. Trimming shortened V by 2 bases and J by 2 bases, and 13 bases separated the two germline ends. The CDR3, as DNA: TGTGCCAGCAGTTACGCTTCGGCGGGCCCTGGAAACACCATATATTTT. Residues: CASSYASAGPGNTIYF.

This clone was found many times. This chain joins TRBV30 and TRBJ1-2; D uncertain. CDR3 length: 14 amino acids. The germline gives CDR1 GTSNPN, CDR2 SVGIG (reference sequence). Deletions cut 2 bases from V and 5 bases from J, with 15 bases between. The CDR3 protein is CAWSPPPLRYGYTF. As DNA, the CDR3 is TGTGCCTGGAGTCCCCCCCCGTTGAGATATGGCTACACCTTC.

J is TRBJ2-7 and V is TRBV7-2; 7 bases map to TRBD1. The trim removed 5 bases at V and 2 bases at J, leaving 6 bases unmatched. This CDR3 is built from 14 residues. The germline V gene has CDR1 SGHTA and CDR2 FQGNSA. This chain's CDR3 is CASSPGTETYEQYF. The CDR3 bases are TGTGCCAGCAGCCCCGGGACAGAAACCTACGAGCAGTACTTC.